The 7 T cell receptor beta chains presented below share a single source sample, sequenced in a study of blood T cell repertoires in COVID-19. The table came from immunoSEQ multiplex PCR; TCRdb's copy has only in-frame clones and leaves some out. The sample contains around 100,000 clones, nearly 85% of which appear only once. The material sequenced was peripheral blood. The receptor set was obtained from a human donor in a cohort sampled during active or convalescent COVID-19.

The chain joins TRBV6-5 to TRBJ1-1, with TRBD1 matching over 7 bases. From germline, CDR1 is MNHEY and CDR2 SVGAGI. V lost 6 bases to trimming and J lost 0 bases; unmatched junction nucleotides: 7. The CDR3 runs 15 residues. The CDR3 DNA follows: TGTGCCAGCAGACCGGACAGGTTGATGAACACTGAAGCTTTCTTT. The encoded protein is CASRPDRLMNTEAFF.

This sequence joins TRBV7-2 and TRBJ1-5; tentatively, D is TRBD1 (5 bases). Germline loops: CDR1 SGHTA, CDR2 FQGNSA. Trimming removed 5 bases at V and 3 bases at J, with 8 bases between. The CDR3 consists of 13 residues. CDR3 amino acids: CASSPRANQPQHF. In nucleotides, the CDR3 is TGTGCCAGCAGCCCCAGGGCCAATCAGCCCCAGCATTTT.

This clone appeared once. The genes are TRBV24-1 and TRBJ2-5, with TRBD1 matching over 10 bases. The V and J ends lost 7 bases and 3 bases, in that order; junction bases with no gene match: 4. Germline lookup yields CDR1 KGHDR and CDR2 SFDVKD. This CDR3 spans 14 amino acids. The CDR3 loop reads CATRWTGGEETQYF. The CDR3 nucleotides are TGTGCCACCAGATGGACAGGGGGAGAAGAGACCCAGTACTTC.

The chain carries TRBV14 and TRBJ1-6, with D perhaps TRBD1 (5 bases). The CDR3 length is 19 residues. V lost 1 base, J lost 7 bases, and 23 bases lay in between. Germline CDR1 SGHDN, CDR2 FVKESK. CDR3 region: CASSQGAPGGVGRNSPLHF. The CDR3 nucleotides read TGTGCCAGCAGCCAAGGGGCCCCTGGGGGGGTCGGCAGGAATTCACCCCTCCACTTT.

This chain uses TRBV2 with TRBJ1-1; TRBD1 is a possible D gene (6 bases). CDR3 length: 11 residues. The germline V gene encodes CDR1 SNHLY and CDR2 FYNNEI. V lost 6 bases and J lost 10, with 12 bases in between. The CDR3 region is CASRNRVRAFF. The CDR3 DNA follows: TGTGCCAGCAGAAACAGGGTGAGAGCTTTCTTT.

This clone was found once. The CDR3 bases are TGTGCCAGCAGTCTTGACAGTCAGGAAAAACTGTTTTTT. Its protein is CASSLDSQEKLFF. V and J are TRBV12-3 or TRBV12-4 and TRBJ1-4; tentatively, D is TRBD1 (5 bases). The length of the CDR3 is 13 residues. Trimming removed 5 bases from V and 8 bases from J, with 12 bases in between.

The chain combines TRBV7-2 with TRBJ2-1; a weak D match, TRBD1 (6 bases). Germline V gene data show CDR1 as SGHTA and CDR2 as FQGNSA. The CDR3 extends over 14 amino acids. Between the trimmed V and J ends, which lost 1 base and 6 bases, there was a span of 10 bases. CDR3 bases: TGTGCCAGCAGCTTAGTTACAGGGCCCAATGAGCAGTTCTTC. This sequence encodes CASSLVTGPNEQFF.